A selection of T cell receptor beta chains follows, all from one sample in a study of cytomegalovirus exposure and HLA in healthy donors. Using immunoSEQ multiplex PCR, the repertoire was profiled, and TCRdb retains in-frame clones only, with some absent. The sample contains 100,000 to 120,000 clones, more than 70% of which appear only once. Sequenced: PBMCs. These receptors all stem from a woman in her fifties or sixties in good health and CMV-seropositive. Each CDR3 is given without its conserved first and last residue.

TRBV7-8	TRBJ1-5	ASSLFGTRYSNQPQH
TRBV4-1	TRBJ2-1	ASSQVTSGRGNEQF
TRBV19	TRBJ2-7	ASSIDGQIYEQY
TRBV5-1	TRBJ1-5	ASSPGQGSYQPQH
TRBV6-1	TRBJ1-1	ASSLDRVWTEAF
TRBV7-7	TRBJ2-5	ASSRGLADGETQY
TRBV28	TRBJ2-7	ASSSQGWEQY
TRBV9	TRBJ2-4	ASSGGTGAKNIQY
TRBV14	TRBJ1-1	ASSQDLRALNTEAF
TRBV28	TRBJ2-7	ASKTGNYYEQY
TRBV10-3	TRBJ2-1	AIRRQGSDNEQF
TRBV5-4	-	ASSSSTGGYYEQY
TRBV9	TRBJ2-5	ASSDVQGEETQY
TRBV19	TRBJ1-2	ASSTGQNNGYT
TRBV5-6	TRBJ2-2	ASSRNRVYRGGELF
TRBV5-4	TRBJ2-5	ASSSVPGQPEQETQY
TRBV27	TRBJ2-7	ASRASLAGSYEQY
TRBV6-6	TRBJ2-5	ASSLAQGGGETQY
TRBV28	TRBJ2-7	ASTGVRYEQY
TRBV2	TRBJ2-2	ASGSGNTGELF
TRBV7-2	TRBJ2-1	ASSLASGKYEQF
TRBV4-2	TRBJ1-1	ASSQVPDRDEAF
TRBV5-4	TRBJ1-2	ASSLMERARGYGYT
TRBV30	TRBJ2-7	AWRDRGRFYEQY
TRBV30	TRBJ2-4	AWRSQGGRLLAKNIQY
TRBV19	TRBJ1-4	ASSLLQGVPPKELF
TRBV5-1	TRBJ1-2	ASSLGQGYNYGYT
TRBV27	TRBJ1-5	ASSFIGGIGNQPQH
TRBV20-1	TRBJ1-1	SARRDRGAF
TRBV28	TRBJ1-2	ASSPLVGYGYT
TRBV7-7	TRBJ2-1	ASSQLAGGTYNEQF
TRBV9	TRBJ1-1	ASSGGGGGDTEAF
TRBV7-2	TRBJ2-3	ASSLAGLVTDTQY
TRBV5-1	TRBJ1-3	ASSQGIAGNTIY
TRBV11-2	TRBJ1-5	ASSLGGSPNQPQH
TRBV9	TRBJ1-1	ASSTTGLGLGRTEAF
TRBV18	TRBJ2-3	ASSPTDRGTDTQY
TRBV2	TRBJ2-7	ASKLEGGREGYEQY
TRBV18	TRBJ1-1	ASSQGGDNAEAF
TRBV9	TRBJ2-7	ASSRTSVRSYEQY
TRBV5-1	TRBJ2-1	ASSLERLINEQF
TRBV4-2	TRBJ2-3	ASTHGSTDTQY
TRBV2	TRBJ1-2	ASSGTDLDGYT
TRBV29-1	TRBJ2-7	SAQDSRNEQY
TRBV4-2	TRBJ2-1	ASSQDAQREYYNEQF
TRBV7-9	TRBJ2-6	ASIPTGEAGANVLT
TRBV27	TRBJ1-1	ASSPLSYEPEAF
TRBV15	TRBJ2-7	ATSRLAGGPSRLY
TRBV29-1	TRBJ2-1	SVFLAGAQRNEQF
TRBV6-5	TRBJ1-5	ASRMVGTGHQPQH
TRBV27	TRBJ2-7	ASSPRTGGNEQY
TRBV4-1	TRBJ2-7	ASSQRGNSYYEQY
TRBV19	TRBJ1-1	ASSTQGGPEAF